This record covers a single T cell receptor (beta chain). Its antigen remains unidentified. The table came from immunoSEQ multiplex PCR; TCRdb's copy has only in-frame clones and leaves some out. Of about 200,000 clones listed, approximately 82% are singletons. This specimen comes from a study of cytomegalovirus exposure and HLA in healthy donors. Study-level findings and limits: Associated with cytomegalovirus, according to the listing, were 150 to 200 TCR beta chains.

This CDR3 comprises 13 residues. The ends lost 6 bases at V and 6 bases at J; junction bases unmatched: 4. Germline V gene sequence: CDR1 KGHSH, CDR2 LQKENI. The material sequenced was PBMCs. This TCR was sampled from a woman between 25 and 40 years old in good health and CMV-seropositive. This chain joins TRBV18 and TRBJ1-1; 10 nucleotides match TRBD1. The DNA of the CDR3 is TGTGCCAGCTCGGGACAGGGGTCGGCTGAAGCTTTCTTT. The encoded protein is CASSGQGSAEAFF.